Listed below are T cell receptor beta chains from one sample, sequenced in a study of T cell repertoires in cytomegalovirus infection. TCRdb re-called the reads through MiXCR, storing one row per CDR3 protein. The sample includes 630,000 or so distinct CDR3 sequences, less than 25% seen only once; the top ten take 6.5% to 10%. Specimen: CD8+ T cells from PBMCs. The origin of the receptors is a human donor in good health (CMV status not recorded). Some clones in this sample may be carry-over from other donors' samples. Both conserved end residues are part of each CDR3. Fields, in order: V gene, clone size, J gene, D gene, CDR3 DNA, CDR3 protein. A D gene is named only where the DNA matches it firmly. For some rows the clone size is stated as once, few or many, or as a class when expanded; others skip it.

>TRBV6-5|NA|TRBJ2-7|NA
TGTGCCAGCAGTTACTCCCTGGGGGGCTACGAGCAGTACTTC
CASSYSLGGYEQYF
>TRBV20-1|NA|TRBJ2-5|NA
TGCAGTGCTAGAGATCGCCAAAAGCGGGTCAGGGAAGAGACCCAGTACTTC
CSARDRQKRVREETQYF
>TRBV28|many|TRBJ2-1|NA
TGTGCCGCGCAGGGGGGGCCAGACAATGAGCAGTTCTTC
CAAQGGPDNEQFF
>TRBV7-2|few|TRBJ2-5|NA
TGTGCCAGCAGCTTAGTACGGTACGGGCAAGAGACCCAGTACTTC
CASSLVRYGQETQYF
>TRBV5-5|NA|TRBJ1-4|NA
TGTGCCAGCAGCACGGGACGACTTAATGAAAAACTGTTTTTT
CASSTGRLNEKLFF
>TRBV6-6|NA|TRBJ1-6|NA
TGTGCCAGCAGTTACCCCGGGGAGTATGGATTCCCCCTCCACTTT
CASSYPGEYGFPLHF
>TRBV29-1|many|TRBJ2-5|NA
TGCAGCGTTGAAAGTGAAGTAGGGTCCCAGTACTTC
CSVESEVGSQYF
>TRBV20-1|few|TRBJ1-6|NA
TGCAGTGCTAGACCTAGGGGCAGCTGGGATAATTCACCCCTCCACTTT
CSARPRGSWDNSPLHF
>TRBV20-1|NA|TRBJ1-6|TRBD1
TGCAGTGCCCGGTGGGACAGGAATAATTCACCCCTCCACTTT
CSARWDRNNSPLHF
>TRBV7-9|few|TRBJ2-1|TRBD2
TGTGCCAGCAGCTTTAGCGGGGGGGCCAGATCAGGCGAGCAGTTCTTC
CASSFSGGARSGEQFF
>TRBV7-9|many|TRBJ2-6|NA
TGTGCCAGCAGTGGGACTGGGGCCAACGTCCTGACTTTC
CASSGTGANVLTF
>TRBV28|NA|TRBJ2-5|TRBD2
TGTGCCAGCAGTGTTGGGGTCACCCCGGGCCGGACTAGCGGGGGGGAGAGGTACCAAGAGACCCAGTACTTC
CASSVGVTPGRTSGGERYQETQYF
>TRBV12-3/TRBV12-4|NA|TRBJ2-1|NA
TGTGCCAGCAGCGCATCGGGTGAGCGGTTCTTC
CASSASGERFF
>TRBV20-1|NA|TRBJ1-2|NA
TGCGGTGCTTCCCGGGGGCCGTATGGCTACACCTTC
CGASRGPYGYTF
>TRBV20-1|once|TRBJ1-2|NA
TGCAGTGCTAGAGTACTGGGGTCTAACTATGGCTACACCTTC
CSARVLGSNYGYTF
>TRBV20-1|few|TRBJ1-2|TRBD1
TGCAGTGCGAGGGACAGGGAGGCCTATGGCTACACCTTC
CSARDREAYGYTF
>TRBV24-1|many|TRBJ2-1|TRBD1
TGTGCCACCAGGGACAGGCACAATGAGCAGTTCTTC
CATRDRHNEQFF
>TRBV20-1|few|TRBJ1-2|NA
TGCAGTGCTCAAGACAGGACTAACTATGGCTACACCTTC
CSAQDRTNYGYTF
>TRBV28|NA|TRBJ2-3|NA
TGTGCCAGCAGCATCTATAGCAATCAGCCCCAGTATTTT
CASSIYSNQPQYF
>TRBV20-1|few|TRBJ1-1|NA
TGCAGTGCTTGGGATCTTGACACTGAAGCTTTCTTT
CSAWDLDTEAFF
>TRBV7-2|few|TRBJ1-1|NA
TGTGCCAGCAGCTTAAATAGTGTCACTGAAGCTTTCTTT
CASSLNSVTEAFF
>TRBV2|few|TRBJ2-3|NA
TGTGCCAGCAGTGAGGTCCACACAGATACGCAGTATTTT
CASSEVHTDTQYF
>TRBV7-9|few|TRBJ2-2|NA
TGTGCCAGCAGCTTAGCGCTCTTGGGCCTAGGGGACACCCGGGAGCTGTTTTTT
CASSLALLGLGDTRELFF
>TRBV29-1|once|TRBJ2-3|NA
TGCAGCGTTGTCGATTCTTCGTACACAGATACGCAGTATTTT
CSVVDSSYTDTQYF
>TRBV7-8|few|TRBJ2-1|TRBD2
TGTGCCAGCAGCCCCGGGACTAGCGGGGGGCGCACCTACAATGAGCAGTTCTTC
CASSPGTSGGRTYNEQFF
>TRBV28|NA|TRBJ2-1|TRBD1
TGTGCCAGCAGTTTAGGTACAGGGGTGGCAAATGAGCAGTTCTTC
CASSLGTGVANEQFF
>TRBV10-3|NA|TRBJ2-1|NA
TGTGGGACACGGGATAACAATGAGCAGTTCTTC
CGTRDNNEQFF
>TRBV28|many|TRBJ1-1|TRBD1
TGTGCCAGCAGTTTAAGGGGACAGGGGGCACGGACATATGAAGCTTTCTTT
CASSLRGQGARTYEAFF
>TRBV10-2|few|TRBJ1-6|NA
TGCGCCAGCAGGGGAAAGTGGAATTCACCCCTCCACTTT
CASRGKWNSPLHF
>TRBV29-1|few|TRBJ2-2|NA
TGCAGCGTTGGGTGGGGAGACACCGGGGAGCTGTTTTTT
CSVGWGDTGELFF
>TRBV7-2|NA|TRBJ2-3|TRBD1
TGTGCCAGCAGCCCAATCAGCCGGACAGGGGGCGCAGATACGCAGTATTTT
CASSPISRTGGADTQYF
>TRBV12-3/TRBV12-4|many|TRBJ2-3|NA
TGTGCCAGCAGTTTAGCGGGGGCTACAGATACGCAGTATTTT
CASSLAGATDTQYF
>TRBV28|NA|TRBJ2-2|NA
TGTGCCAGCAGTTTACCGGGTCATAACACCGGGGAGCTGTTTTTT
CASSLPGHNTGELFF
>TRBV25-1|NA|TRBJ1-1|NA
TGTGCCAGCAGTGAATACTACCCGACCGTATTGAACACTGAAGCTTTCTTT
CASSEYYPTVLNTEAFF
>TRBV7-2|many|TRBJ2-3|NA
TGTGCCAGCAGCTTAGTACCCGGCGCAGATACGCAGTATTTT
CASSLVPGADTQYF
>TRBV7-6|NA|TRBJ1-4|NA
TGTGCCAGCAGCTTAGCCGGACGGGGGGAAAAACTGTTTTTT
CASSLAGRGEKLFF
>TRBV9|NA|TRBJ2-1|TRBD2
TGTGCCAGCAGCGTAGATAGCGGGGCCTACAATGAGCAGTTCTTC
CASSVDSGAYNEQFF
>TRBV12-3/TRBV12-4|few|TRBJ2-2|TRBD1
TGTGCCAGCAGTTTAGCGCTTGGACAGGGGAACACCGGGGAGCTGTTTTTT
CASSLALGQGNTGELFF
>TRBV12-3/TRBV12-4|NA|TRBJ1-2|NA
TGTGCCAGCTATCAACTCCGTGGCTACACCTTC
CASYQLRGYTF
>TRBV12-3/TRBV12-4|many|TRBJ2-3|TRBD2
TGTGCCAGCAGTCCCGGGACTAGCGGGGACCGATATGCTAGCACAGATACGCAGTATTTT
CASSPGTSGDRYASTDTQYF
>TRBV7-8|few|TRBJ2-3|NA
TGTGCCAGCAGCTTAGTGGCCCCCCCAGATACGCAGTATTTT
CASSLVAPPDTQYF
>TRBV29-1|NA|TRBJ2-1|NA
TGCAGCGTGGGGCCTAATGAGCAGTTCTTC
CSVGPNEQFF
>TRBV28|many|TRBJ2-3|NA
TGTGCCAGCAGTCAATGGTCTAGCACAGATACGCAGTATTTT
CASSQWSSTDTQYF
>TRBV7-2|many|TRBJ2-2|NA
TGTGCCAGCAGCTTCTTTGAACAGGACTTAAGTTACACCGGGGAGCTGTTTTTT
CASSFFEQDLSYTGELFF
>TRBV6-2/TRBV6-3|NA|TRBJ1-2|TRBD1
TGTGCCAGCAGTCAAAGGACAGGGGGCGCCAATGGCTACACCTTC
CASSQRTGGANGYTF
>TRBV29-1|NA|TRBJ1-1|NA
TGCAGCGTAGGGGGGAGCACTGAAGCTTTCTTT
CSVGGSTEAFF
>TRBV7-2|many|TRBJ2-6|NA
TGTGCCAGCAGCTTAGACCCTGGGGCCAACGTCCTGACTTTC
CASSLDPGANVLTF
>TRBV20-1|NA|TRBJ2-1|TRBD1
TGCAGTGCTAGACCAAGACAGGGGGTAGACAATGAGCAGTTCTTC
CSARPRQGVDNEQFF
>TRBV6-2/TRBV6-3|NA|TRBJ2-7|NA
TGTGCCAGCAGGACAGGCTACTCCTACGAGCAGTACTTC
CASRTGYSYEQYF
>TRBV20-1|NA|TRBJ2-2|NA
TGCAGTGCTCCGACAGGAAGAAACACCGGGGAGCTGTTTTTT
CSAPTGRNTGELFF
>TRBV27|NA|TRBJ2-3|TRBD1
TGTGCCAGCAGTTTACAGACCCCAACTCGCGGACAGGACGCAGATACGCAGTATTTT
CASSLQTPTRGQDADTQYF
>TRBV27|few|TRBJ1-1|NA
TGTGCCAGCGCAGGGTTCCCTGGGCTTGAAGCTTTCTTT
CASAGFPGLEAFF
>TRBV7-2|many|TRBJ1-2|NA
TGTGCCAGCAGCTCGATGGGGGTCGGCTACACCTTC
CASSSMGVGYTF
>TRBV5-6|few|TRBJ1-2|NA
TGTGCCAGCAGCTTGGGGGACCCACGGGGAAACGGCTACACCTTC
CASSLGDPRGNGYTF
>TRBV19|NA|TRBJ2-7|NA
TGTGCCAGTAGTGTGGAAGGGGAGTTCTACGAGCAGTACTTC
CASSVEGEFYEQYF
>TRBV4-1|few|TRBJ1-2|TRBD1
TGCGCCAGCAGCCATCCCGACAGGGGCTATGGCTACACCTTC
CASSHPDRGYGYTF
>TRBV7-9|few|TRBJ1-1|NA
TGTGCCAGCAGCTTAGAGGGGTACAACACTGAAGCTTTCTTT
CASSLEGYNTEAFF
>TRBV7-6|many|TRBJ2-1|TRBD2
TGTGCCAGCAGCCCGCGGACTAGCGGGGGGGAGGTTAATGAGCAGTTCTTC
CASSPRTSGGEVNEQFF
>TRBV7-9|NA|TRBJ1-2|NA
TGTGCCAGCAGCTTAGGGGCAGCCTCAAACTATGGCTACACCTTC
CASSLGAASNYGYTF